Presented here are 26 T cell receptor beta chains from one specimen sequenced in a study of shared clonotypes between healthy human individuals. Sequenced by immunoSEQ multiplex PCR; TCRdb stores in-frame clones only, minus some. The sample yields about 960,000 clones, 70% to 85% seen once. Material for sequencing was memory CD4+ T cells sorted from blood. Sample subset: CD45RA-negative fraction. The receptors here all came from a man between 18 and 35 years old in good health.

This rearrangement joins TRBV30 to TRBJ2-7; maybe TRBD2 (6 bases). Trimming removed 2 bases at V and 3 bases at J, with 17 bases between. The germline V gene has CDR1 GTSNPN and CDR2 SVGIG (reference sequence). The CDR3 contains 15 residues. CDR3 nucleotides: TGTGCCTGGAGTCACTTTGGGGGGAAATACTACGAGCAGTACTTC. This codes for CAWSHFGGKYYEQYF.

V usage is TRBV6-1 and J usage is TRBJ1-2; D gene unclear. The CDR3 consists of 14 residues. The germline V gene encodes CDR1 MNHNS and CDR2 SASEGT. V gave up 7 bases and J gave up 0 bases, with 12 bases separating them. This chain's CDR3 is CASMALGANYGYTF. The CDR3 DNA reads TGTGCCAGCATGGCCCTCGGAGCTAACTATGGCTACACCTTC.

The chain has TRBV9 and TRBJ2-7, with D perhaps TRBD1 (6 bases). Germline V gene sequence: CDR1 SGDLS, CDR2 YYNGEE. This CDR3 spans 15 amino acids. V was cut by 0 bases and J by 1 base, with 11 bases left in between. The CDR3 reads CASSVGTGKSYEQYF. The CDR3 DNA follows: TGTGCCAGCAGCGTAGGAACAGGGAAATCCTACGAGCAGTACTTC.

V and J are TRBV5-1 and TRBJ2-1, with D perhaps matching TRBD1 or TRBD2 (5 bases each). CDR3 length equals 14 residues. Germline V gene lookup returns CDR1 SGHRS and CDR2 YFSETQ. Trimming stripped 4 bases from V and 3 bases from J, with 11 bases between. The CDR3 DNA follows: TGCGCCAGCAGCGTCGAGGGGAACTACAATGAGCAGTTCTTC. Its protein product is CASSVEGNYNEQFF.

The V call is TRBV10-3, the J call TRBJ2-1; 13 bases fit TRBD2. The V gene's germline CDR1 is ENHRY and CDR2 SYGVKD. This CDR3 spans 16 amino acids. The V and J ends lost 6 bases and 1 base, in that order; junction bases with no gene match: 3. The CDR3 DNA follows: TGTGCCATCAGCATGACTAGCGGGGGGTCCTACAATGAGCAGTTCTTC. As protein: CAISMTSGGSYNEQFF.

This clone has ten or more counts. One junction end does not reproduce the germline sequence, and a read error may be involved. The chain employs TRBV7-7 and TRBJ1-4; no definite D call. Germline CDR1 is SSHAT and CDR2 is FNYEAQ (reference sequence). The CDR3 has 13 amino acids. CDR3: CASSPRVNEKLFF. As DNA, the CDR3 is TGTGCTAGCAGCCCCCGGGTTAATGAAAAACTGTTTTTT.

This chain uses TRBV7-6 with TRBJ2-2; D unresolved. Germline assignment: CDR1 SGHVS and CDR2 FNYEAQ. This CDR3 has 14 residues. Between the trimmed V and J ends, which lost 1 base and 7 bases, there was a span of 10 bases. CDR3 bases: TGTGCCAGCAGCTTAGGTGCCGAGGACGGGGAGCTGTTTTTT. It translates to CASSLGAEDGELFF.

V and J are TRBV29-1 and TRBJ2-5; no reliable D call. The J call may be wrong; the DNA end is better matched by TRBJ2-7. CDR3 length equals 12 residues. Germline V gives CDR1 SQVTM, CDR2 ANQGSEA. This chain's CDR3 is CSVGHSSYEQYF. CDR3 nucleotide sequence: TGCAGCGTTGGTCACAGCTCCTACGAGCAGTACTTC.

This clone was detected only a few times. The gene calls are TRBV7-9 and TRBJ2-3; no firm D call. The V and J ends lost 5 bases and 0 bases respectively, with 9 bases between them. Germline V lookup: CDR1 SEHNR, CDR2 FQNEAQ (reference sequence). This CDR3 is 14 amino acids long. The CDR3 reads CASSPTYSTDTQYF. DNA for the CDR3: TGTGCCAGCAGCCCGACCTATAGCACAGATACGCAGTATTTT.

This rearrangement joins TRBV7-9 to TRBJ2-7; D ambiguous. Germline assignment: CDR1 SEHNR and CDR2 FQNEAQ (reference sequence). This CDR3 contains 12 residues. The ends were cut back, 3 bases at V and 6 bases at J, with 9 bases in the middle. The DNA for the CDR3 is TGTGCCAGCAGCTTCCTGGGCTCCGAGCAGTACTTC. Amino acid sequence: CASSFLGSEQYF.

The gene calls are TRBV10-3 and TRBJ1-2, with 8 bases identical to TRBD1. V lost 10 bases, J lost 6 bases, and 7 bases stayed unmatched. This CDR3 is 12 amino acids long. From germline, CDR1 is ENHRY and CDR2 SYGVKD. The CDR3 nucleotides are TGTGCCACTACGGACAGGGCCGATGGCTACACCTTC. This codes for CATTDRADGYTF.

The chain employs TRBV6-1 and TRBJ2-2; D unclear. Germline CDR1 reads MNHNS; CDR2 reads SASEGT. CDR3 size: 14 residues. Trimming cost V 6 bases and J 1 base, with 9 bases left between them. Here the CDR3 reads CASRVSRNTGELFF. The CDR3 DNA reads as TGTGCCAGCAGGGTGAGCAGGAACACCGGGGAGCTGTTTTTT.

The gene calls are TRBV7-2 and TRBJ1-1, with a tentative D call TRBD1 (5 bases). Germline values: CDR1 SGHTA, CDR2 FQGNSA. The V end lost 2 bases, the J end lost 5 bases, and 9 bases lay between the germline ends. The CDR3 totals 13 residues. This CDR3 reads CASSLRRGTEAFF. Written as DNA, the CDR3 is TGTGCCAGCAGCTTACGTAGGGGAACTGAAGCTTTCTTT.

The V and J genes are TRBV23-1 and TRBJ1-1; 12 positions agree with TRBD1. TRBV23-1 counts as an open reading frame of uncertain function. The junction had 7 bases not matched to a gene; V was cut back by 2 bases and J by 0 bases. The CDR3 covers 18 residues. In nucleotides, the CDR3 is TGCGCCAGCAGTCAACTCCGGGACAGGGGGCGCGTGAACACTGAAGCTTTCTTT. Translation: CASSQLRDRGRVNTEAFF.

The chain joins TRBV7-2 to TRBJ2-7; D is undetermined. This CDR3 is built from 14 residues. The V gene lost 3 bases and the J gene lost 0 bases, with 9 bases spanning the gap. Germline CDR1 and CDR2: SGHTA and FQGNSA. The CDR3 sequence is CASSLQVSSYEQYF. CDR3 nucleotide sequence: TGTGCCAGCAGCTTGCAGGTGAGCTCCTACGAGCAGTACTTC.

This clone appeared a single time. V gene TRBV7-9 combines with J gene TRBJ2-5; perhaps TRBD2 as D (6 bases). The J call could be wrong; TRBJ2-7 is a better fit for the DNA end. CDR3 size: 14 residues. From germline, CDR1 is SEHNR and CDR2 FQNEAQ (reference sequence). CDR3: CASSLGGGIYEQYF. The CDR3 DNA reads TGTGCCAGCAGCTTAGGTGGCGGGATATACGAGCAGTACTTC.

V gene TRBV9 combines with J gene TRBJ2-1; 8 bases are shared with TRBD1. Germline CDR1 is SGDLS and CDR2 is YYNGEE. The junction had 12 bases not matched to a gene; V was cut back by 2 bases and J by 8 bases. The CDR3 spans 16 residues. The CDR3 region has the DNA TGTGCCAGCAGCGTTACCCCAGGGGGCGGTCGCGATGAGCAGTTCTTC. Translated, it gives CASSVTPGGGRDEQFF.

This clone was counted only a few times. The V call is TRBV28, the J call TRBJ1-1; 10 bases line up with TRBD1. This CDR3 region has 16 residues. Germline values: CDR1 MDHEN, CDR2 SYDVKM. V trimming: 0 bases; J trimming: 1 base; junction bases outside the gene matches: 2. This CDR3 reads CASSLWTGGGNTEAFF. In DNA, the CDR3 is TGTGCCAGCAGTTTATGGACAGGGGGCGGGAACACTGAAGCTTTCTTT.

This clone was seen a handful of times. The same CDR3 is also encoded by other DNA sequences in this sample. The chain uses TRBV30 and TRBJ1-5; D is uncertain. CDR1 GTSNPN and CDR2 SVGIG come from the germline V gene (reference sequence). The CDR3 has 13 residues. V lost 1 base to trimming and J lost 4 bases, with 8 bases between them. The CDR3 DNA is TGTGCCTGGAGTGCGGGAGGGAATCAGCCCCAGCATTTT. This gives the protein CAWSAGGNQPQHF. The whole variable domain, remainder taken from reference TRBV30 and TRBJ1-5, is SQTIHQWPATLVQPVGSPLSLECTVEGTSNPNLYWYRQAAGRGLQLLFYSVGIGQISSEVPQNLSASRPQDRQFILSSKKLLLSDSGFYLCAWSAGGNQPQHFGDGTRLSIL.

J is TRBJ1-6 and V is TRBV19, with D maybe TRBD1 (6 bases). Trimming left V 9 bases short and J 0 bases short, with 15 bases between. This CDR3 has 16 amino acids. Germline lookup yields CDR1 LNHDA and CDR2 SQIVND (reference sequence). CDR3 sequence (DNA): TGTGCCAGCCCCGGGGGCCTTGTCTCCTATAATTCACCCCTCCACTTT. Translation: CASPGGLVSYNSPLHF.

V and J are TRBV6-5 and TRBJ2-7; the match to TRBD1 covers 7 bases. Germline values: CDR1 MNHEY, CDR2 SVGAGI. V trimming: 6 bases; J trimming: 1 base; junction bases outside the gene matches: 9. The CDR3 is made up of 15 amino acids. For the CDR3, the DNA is TGTGCCAGCAGCCTGGATCCGGGACAGTCCTACGAGCAGTACTTC. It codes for CASSLDPGQSYEQYF.

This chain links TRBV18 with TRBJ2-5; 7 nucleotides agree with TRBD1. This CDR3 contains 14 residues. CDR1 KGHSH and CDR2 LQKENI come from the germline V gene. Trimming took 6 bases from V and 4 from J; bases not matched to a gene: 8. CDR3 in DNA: TGTGCCAGCTCCCCAGGGGGAACGGTAGAGACCCAGTACTTC. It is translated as CASSPGGTVETQYF.

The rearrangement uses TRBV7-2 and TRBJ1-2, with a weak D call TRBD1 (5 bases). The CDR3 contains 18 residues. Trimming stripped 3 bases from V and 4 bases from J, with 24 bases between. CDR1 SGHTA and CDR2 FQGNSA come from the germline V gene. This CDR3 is CASSFFIGQRVDGYGYTF. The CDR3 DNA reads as TGTGCCAGCAGCTTCTTTATTGGACAAAGGGTAGACGGCTATGGCTACACCTTC.

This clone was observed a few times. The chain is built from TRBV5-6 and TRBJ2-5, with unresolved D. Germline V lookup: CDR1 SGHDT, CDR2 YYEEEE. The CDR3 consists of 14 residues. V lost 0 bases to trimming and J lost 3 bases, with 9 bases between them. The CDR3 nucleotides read TGTGCCAGCAGCTTGGGGTCTAGAAAAGAGACCCAGTACTTC. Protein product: CASSLGSRKETQYF.

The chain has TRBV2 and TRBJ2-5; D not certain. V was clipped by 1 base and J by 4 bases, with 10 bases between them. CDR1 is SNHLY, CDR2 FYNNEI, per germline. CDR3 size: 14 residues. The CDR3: CASSEGPLPETQYF. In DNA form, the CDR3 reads TGTGCCAGCAGTGAAGGCCCGCTCCCAGAGACCCAGTACTTC.

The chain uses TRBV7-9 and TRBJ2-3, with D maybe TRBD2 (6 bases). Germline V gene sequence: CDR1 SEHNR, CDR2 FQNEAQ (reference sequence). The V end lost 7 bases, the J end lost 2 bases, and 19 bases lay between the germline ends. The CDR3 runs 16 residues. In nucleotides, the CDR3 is TGTGCCAGCACGAGAAGCGGGCCTACTTCCACAGATACGCAGTATTTT. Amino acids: CASTRSGPTSTDTQYF.